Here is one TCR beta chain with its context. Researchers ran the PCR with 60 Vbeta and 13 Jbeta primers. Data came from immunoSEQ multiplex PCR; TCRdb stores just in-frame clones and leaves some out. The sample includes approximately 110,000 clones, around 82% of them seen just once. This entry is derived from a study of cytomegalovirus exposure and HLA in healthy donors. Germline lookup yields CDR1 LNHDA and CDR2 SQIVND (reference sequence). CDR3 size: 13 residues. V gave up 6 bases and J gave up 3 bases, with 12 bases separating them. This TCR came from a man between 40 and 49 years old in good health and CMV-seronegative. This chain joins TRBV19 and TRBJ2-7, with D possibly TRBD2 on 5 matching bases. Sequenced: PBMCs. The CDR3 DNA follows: TGTGCCAGTAGCGAGAAACTAGTCTACGAGCAGTACTTC. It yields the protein CASSEKLVYEQYF.